Following are 18 T cell receptor beta chains from one sample sequenced in a study of blood T cell repertoires in COVID-19 (dated by TCRdb to about 2020). The library was made by the immunoSEQ multiplex PCR assay. Drawn from immuneACCESS, this table holds only the in-frame rearrangements with V and J called that TCRdb kept. Clones are partly lost; checked studies trace under half to an unresolved V gene and leave the rest unexplained. This sample gives over 350,000 clones in total; approximately 93% of them show up just once. 0.8% to 0.9% of the sample lies in the top ten. Material: PBMCs or T cells enriched from blood (not recorded which). Every receptor here comes from a woman between 40 and 50 years old who had been exposed to COVID-19.

The chain links TRBV7-2 to TRBJ1-3, with 7 bases fitting TRBD1. This CDR3 comprises 16 residues. V shed 4 bases, J shed 4 bases, and the junction held 10 bases outside the gene matches. Germline V CDR1 and CDR2: SGHTA, FQGNSA. CDR3 sequence (DNA): TGTGCCAGCAGCTCCTGGGACAGTTCCTTCGGAAACACCATATATTTT. It is translated as CASSSWDSSFGNTIYF. Based on the CDR3 plus reference TRBV7-2 and TRBJ1-3, the full variable domain is GAGVSQSPSNKVTEKGKDVELRCDPISGHTALYWYRQSLGQGLEFLIYFQGNSAPDKSGLPSDRFSAERTGGSVSTLTIQRTQQEDSAVYLCASSSWDSSFGNTIYFGEGSWLTVV.

V and J are TRBV24-1 and TRBJ1-1; TRBD1 agrees at 8 bases. CDR1 and CDR2 (germline): KGHDR, SFDVKD. The CDR3 is 16 residues long. Unmatched junction bases numbered 11, after V lost 4 bases and J lost 5 bases. In DNA, the CDR3 is TGTGCCACCAGTGACCCCCCCCGACAGGGGAGAACTGAAGCTTTCTTT. Its protein product is CATSDPPRQGRTEAFF.

V and J are TRBV3-1 (or the pseudogene TRBV3-2) and TRBJ2-2; possible D gene TRBD2, 6 bases. CDR3 length: 16 amino acids. Germline CDR1 and CDR2: LGHDT and YNNKEL (reference sequence). V was shortened by 3 bases and J by 0 bases, with 11 bases between the two germline ends. CDR3 coding DNA: TGTGCCAGCAGCCAGGGACTCACCGCGAACACCGGGGAGCTGTTTTTT. This sequence encodes CASSQGLTANTGELFF.

This chain connects TRBV6-5 to TRBJ2-3, with 9 bases fitting TRBD2. Germline values: CDR1 MNHEY, CDR2 SVGAGI. The CDR3 has 15 amino acids. V shed 6 bases, J shed 0 bases, and the junction held 4 bases outside the gene matches. Here the CDR3 reads CASRIAGASTDTQYF. The CDR3 coding sequence is TGTGCCAGCAGAATAGCGGGGGCTAGCACAGATACGCAGTATTTT.

This chain links TRBV2 with TRBJ2-7, with a tentative D call TRBD1 (5 bases). Trimming left V 4 bases short and J 6 bases short, with 10 bases between. Germline CDR1 is SNHLY and CDR2 is FYNNEI. The CDR3 loop spans 12 amino acids. The CDR3 loop is CASSVRAPEQYF. In nucleotides, the CDR3 is TGTGCCAGCAGTGTCAGGGCCCCCGAGCAGTACTTC.

CDR3 loop: CASSSARGGGNTEAFF. The DNA for the CDR3 is TGCGCCAGCAGCTCTGCACGCGGCGGGGGGAACACTGAAGCTTTCTTT. This chain joins TRBV5-1 and TRBJ1-1; maybe TRBD1 (5 bases). Trimming removed 3 bases at V and 1 base at J, with 16 bases between. CDR1 is SGHRS and CDR2 is YFSETQ in the germline V gene. There are 16 residues in the CDR3.

This chain uses TRBV7-2 with TRBJ2-1; TRBD2 agrees at 11 bases. J lost 4 bases, V lost 3 bases, and 8 bases had no gene match. CDR3 length: 17 amino acids. Looked up from germline, CDR1 is SGHTA and CDR2 is FQGNSA. The CDR3 protein is CASSLSTSGEKYNEQFF. The CDR3 DNA is TGTGCCAGCAGCTTGTCGACTAGCGGGGAAAAATACAATGAGCAGTTCTTC.

The sample holds one count of this clone. The CDR3 loop is CASHGPADTQYF. The CDR3 DNA is TGTGCCAGCCATGGTCCGGCAGATACGCAGTATTTT. The V gene is TRBV12-3 or TRBV12-4, the J gene TRBJ2-3, with D unresolved. The CDR3 is 12 amino acids. The germline V and J ends were trimmed by 8 bases and 4 bases, with 10 bases remaining between them.

This chain joins TRBV6-5 and TRBJ2-3, with 7 bases lining up with TRBD2. With 10 bases clipped from V and 9 bases from J, the junction kept 7 bases outside the gene matches. Germline V gene lookup returns CDR1 MNHEY and CDR2 SVGAGI. The CDR3 totals 11 residues. The CDR3 DNA is TGTGCCACCGGGAGGATCCCGACGCAGTATTTT. Its protein product is CATGRIPTQYF.

This clone came up once. The chain has TRBV10-3 and TRBJ1-5; TRBD1 aligns across 7 bases. The V segment lost 2 bases and the J segment 1 base; nucleotides outside the gene matches: 8. Germline V CDR1 and CDR2: ENHRY, SYGVKD. CDR3 length: 17 residues. CDR3 in amino acids: CAISERGGAGSNQPQHF. DNA for the CDR3: TGTGCCATCAGTGAGAGAGGGGGCGCGGGGAGCAATCAGCCCCAGCATTTT.

The chain employs TRBV27 and TRBJ2-5; maybe TRBD2 (5 bases). Germline values: CDR1 MNHEY, CDR2 SMNVEV (reference sequence). V gave up 5 bases and J gave up 2 bases, with 12 bases separating them. This CDR3 is 14 amino acids long. The CDR3 nucleotides read TGTGCCAGCAGTACTAGGACTCTACAAGAGACCCAGTACTTC. It specifies CASSTRTLQETQYF.

This rearrangement joins TRBV11-2 to TRBJ2-6; D is unresolved. Germline V gene lookup returns CDR1 SGHAT and CDR2 FQNNGV. Trimming took 2 bases from V and 3 from J, leaving 2 bases between them. The CDR3 length is 13 residues. The CDR3 DNA follows: TGTGCCAGCAGCTTACTTGGGGCCAACGTCCTGACTTTC. This codes for CASSLLGANVLTF.

The rearrangement uses TRBV10-2 and TRBJ2-1; 11 bases fit TRBD2. CDR3 length: 15 amino acids. Germline V gives CDR1 WSHSY, CDR2 SAAADI. V gave up 8 bases and J gave up 7 bases; unmatched junction bases: 10. CDR3 DNA sequence: TGCGCCAGCCATGATTTAGCGGGAGGGCCTAATGAGCAGTTCTTC. Translating it yields CASHDLAGGPNEQFF.

The V and J genes are TRBV4-3 and TRBJ2-2; D unclear. The CDR3 consists of 13 residues. Looked up from germline, CDR1 is LGHNA and CDR2 is YSLEER. Trimming shortened V by 1 base and J by 5 bases, and 5 bases separated the two germline ends. The CDR3, as DNA: TGCGCCAGCAGCCAAGCGGTAACCGGGGAGCTGTTTTTT. Protein product: CASSQAVTGELFF.

The chain recombines TRBV25-1 with TRBJ1-6, with 8 nucleotides matching TRBD1. This CDR3 spans 18 amino acids. Per the germline V gene, CDR1 is MGHDK and CDR2 is SYGVNS. J lost 0 bases, V lost 7 bases, and 11 bases had no gene match. CDR3 protein: CASTPGTGASSYNSPLHF. In DNA form, the CDR3 reads TGTGCCAGCACCCCCGGGACAGGCGCTAGCTCCTATAATTCACCCCTCCACTTT.

The chain carries TRBV7-9 and TRBJ1-2; 8 bases map to TRBD1. Germline CDR1 SEHNR, CDR2 FQNEAQ (reference sequence). V lost 5 bases to trimming and J lost 4 bases; unmatched junction nucleotides: 18. The CDR3 is 18 amino acids. CDR3 sequence: CASSLRKDGQGFGYGYTF. The CDR3 DNA follows: TGTGCCAGCAGCCTACGGAAGGATGGACAGGGTTTTGGCTATGGCTACACCTTC.

This clone was detected only once. V usage is TRBV5-1 and J usage is TRBJ1-2, with 9 bases lining up with TRBD1. The junction had 1 base not matched to a gene; V was cut back by 4 bases and J by 3 bases. CDR3 size: 13 residues. CDR1 is SGHRS, CDR2 YFSETQ, per germline. CDR3 sequence: CASSRTGDYGYTF. For the CDR3, the DNA is TGCGCCAGCAGCAGGACAGGGGACTATGGCTACACCTTC.

This sequence joins TRBV4-3 and TRBJ1-2; unclear D gene. The CDR3 spans 13 residues. Germline assignment: CDR1 LGHNA and CDR2 YSLEER. V lost 2 bases to trimming and J lost 4 bases, with 8 bases between them. The CDR3 spells CASSQLGSYGYTF. The CDR3 nucleotides read TGCGCCAGCAGCCAACTTGGCAGCTATGGCTACACCTTC.